Below, 22 T cell receptor beta chains from the same sample are listed, as sequenced in a study of cytomegalovirus exposure and HLA in healthy donors. PCR involved 60 Vbeta and 13 Jbeta primers. The table came from immunoSEQ multiplex PCR; TCRdb's copy has only in-frame clones and leaves some out. The sample includes some 130,000 clones, roughly 78% seen only once; the top ten take about 3.5%. The sample comprised PBMCs. The receptors here all came from a woman aged 30 to 39 in good health and CMV-seropositive.

J is TRBJ1-2 and V is TRBV4-1; 8 bases are a match to TRBD1. The germline V gene encodes CDR1 MGHRA and CDR2 YSYEKL. The CDR3 contains 16 residues. V trimming: 4 bases; J trimming: 6 bases; junction bases outside the gene matches: 13. Here the CDR3 DNA reads TGCGCCAGCAGCCGACCCCTGGGACAGGCGATTGATGGCTACACCTTC. As protein: CASSRPLGQAIDGYTF.

This rearrangement joins TRBV5-1 to TRBJ1-2; 7 bases are a match to TRBD1. V was pared by 0 bases and J by 4 bases, with 9 bases of the junction left unmatched. CDR1 SGHRS and CDR2 YFSETQ come from the germline V gene. The CDR3 runs 16 residues. This CDR3 reads CASSLGQGRYGYGYTF. In DNA form, the CDR3 reads TGCGCCAGCAGCTTGGGACAGGGACGGTATGGCTATGGCTACACCTTC.

This clone was counted a single time. V is TRBV11-2 and J is TRBJ2-3, with 8 bases lining up with TRBD2. The CDR3 has 17 residues. The trim removed 7 bases at V and 1 base at J, leaving 13 bases unmatched. CDR1 is SGHAT, CDR2 FQNNGV, per germline. The CDR3 spells CASTSYSSGDRTDTQYF. CDR3 bases: TGTGCCAGCACCTCTTACAGTAGCGGGGACCGCACAGATACGCAGTATTTT.

The CDR3 DNA is TGTGCCAGCAGTGAATGGCCTAGCGGGGGGGCCTTCACCGGGGAGCTGTTTTTT. This gives the protein CASSEWPSGGAFTGELFF. The chain employs TRBV2 and TRBJ2-2; TRBD2 aligns across 12 bases. This CDR3 comprises 18 residues. Per the germline V gene, CDR1 is SNHLY and CDR2 is FYNNEI. The V and J ends lost 2 bases and 4 bases, in that order; junction bases with no gene match: 8. The entire variable domain, with the rest obtained from reference TRBV2 and TRBJ2-2, is as follows: EPEVTQTPSHQVTQMGQEVILRCVPISNHLYFYWYRQILGQKVEFLVSFYNNEISEKSEIFDDQFSVERPDGSNFTLKIRSTKLEDSAMYFCASSEWPSGGAFTGELFFGEGSRLTVL.

V gene TRBV6-5 combines with J gene TRBJ2-2; 7 bases align to TRBD1. Germline V gene sequence: CDR1 MNHEY, CDR2 SVGAGI. Trimming cost V 4 bases and J 2 bases; bases outside gene matches: 4. The CDR3 is made up of 15 amino acids. CDR3 region: CASSFDRDNTGELFF. As DNA, the CDR3 is TGTGCCAGCAGTTTTGACAGGGATAACACCGGGGAGCTGTTTTTT.

This chain joins TRBV5-1 and TRBJ2-3, with 10 positions matching TRBD1. Per germline, CDR1 SGHRS and CDR2 YFSETQ. V dropped 1 base and J dropped 2; count of bases not matched to a gene: 10. The CDR3 length is 18 residues. The CDR3 region is CASSLTAPGQGTTDTQYF. The CDR3 bases are TGCGCCAGCAGCTTGACAGCACCGGGACAGGGGACCACAGATACGCAGTATTTT.

The gene calls are TRBV5-1 and TRBJ2-2; 8 nucleotides line up with TRBD2. The length of the CDR3 is 16 residues. Germline-derived CDR1 and CDR2 are SGHRS and YFSETQ. The trim removed 3 bases at V and 3 bases at J, leaving 7 bases unmatched. The CDR3 region is CASSSLAGGDTGELFF. CDR3 nucleotides: TGCGCCAGCAGCTCTCTAGCGGGTGGGGACACCGGGGAGCTGTTTTTT.

This chain's CDR3 is CASTTSGRGETQYF. CDR3 nucleotide sequence: TGTGCCAGTACCACTAGCGGCCGCGGAGAGACCCAGTACTTC. The chain employs TRBV19 and TRBJ2-5; the match to TRBD2 covers 8 bases. The ends lost 7 bases at V and 4 bases at J; junction bases unmatched: 8. Looked up from germline, CDR1 is LNHDA and CDR2 is SQIVND (reference sequence). This CDR3 has 14 residues. Looking up the rest from reference TRBV19 and TRBJ2-5 gives the full variable domain: DGGITQSPKYLFRKEGQNVTLSCEQNLNHDAMYWYRQDPGQGLRLIYYSQIVNDFQKGDIAEGYSVSREKKESFPLTVTSAQKNPTAFYLCASTTSGRGETQYFGPGTRLLVL.

The chain recombines TRBV19 with TRBJ2-1; TRBD1 might be the D (8 bases). This CDR3 region has 14 residues. The germline V and J ends were trimmed by 8 bases and 2 bases, with 13 bases remaining between them. The V gene's germline CDR1 is LNHDA and CDR2 SQIVND (reference sequence). The CDR3: CASHRGGPYNEQFF. Here the CDR3 DNA reads TGTGCCAGTCACAGGGGGGGGCCCTACAATGAGCAGTTCTTC.

The chain uses TRBV6-1 and TRBJ1-5; the match to TRBD1 covers 12 bases. With 3 bases clipped from V and 6 bases from J, the junction kept 12 bases outside the gene matches. CDR3 length equals 18 residues. Per the germline V gene, CDR1 is MNHNS and CDR2 is SASEGT. DNA for the CDR3: TGTGCCAGCAGTGACCCCGGGGGACAGGGGGCGTTCGGTCAGCCCCAGCATTTT. Protein: CASSDPGGQGAFGQPQHF.

This chain joins TRBV4-1 and TRBJ2-1, with a weak D call TRBD1 (5 bases). Per germline, CDR1 MGHRA and CDR2 YSYEKL. The ends were cut back, 4 bases at V and 4 bases at J, with 20 bases in the middle. The CDR3 runs to 17 residues. The CDR3: CASSPLPTPQGYNEQFF. The CDR3 nucleotides are TGCGCCAGCAGCCCCCTACCCACACCCCAGGGATACAATGAGCAGTTCTTC.

The J gene is TRBJ2-3, the V gene TRBV6-5; 10 bases agree with TRBD1. Germline V gives CDR1 MNHEY, CDR2 SVGAGI. The CDR3 is 14 amino acids. Losses at the gene ends were 3 bases for V and 4 bases for J; bases not matched to a gene: 1. CDR3: CASSYGQGADTQYF. CDR3 DNA sequence: TGTGCCAGCAGTTATGGACAGGGGGCAGATACGCAGTATTTT.

The rearrangement joins TRBV7-4 to TRBJ1-2; no definite D call. V lost 6 bases and J lost 5, with 13 bases in between. Germline values: CDR1 SGHVT, CDR2 SQSDAQ. The CDR3 consists of 13 residues. CDR3 coding DNA: TGTGCCAGCAGTAGAGGGCGCCTTTATGGCTACACCTTC. Protein product: CASSRGRLYGYTF.

The chain joins TRBV2 to TRBJ2-2; maybe TRBD1 (6 bases). Germline CDR1 and CDR2: SNHLY and FYNNEI. The CDR3 consists of 13 residues. Trimming stripped 7 bases from V and 5 bases from J, with 11 bases between. In DNA, the CDR3 is TGTGCCAGCACCATCGGGACAACCGGGGAGCTGTTTTTT. Its translation is CASTIGTTGELFF.

This sequence joins TRBV6-5 and TRBJ1-1; 7 bases align to TRBD1. Germline trimming cut 8 bases from V and 4 bases from J; bases unmatched to any gene: 4. The CDR3 loop spans 12 amino acids. CDR1 MNHEY and CDR2 SVGAGI come from the germline V gene. This chain's CDR3 is CASHRGVTEAFF. The CDR3 DNA follows: TGTGCCAGCCACAGGGGTGTCACTGAAGCTTTCTTT.

The chain uses TRBV4-3 and TRBJ2-7, with a weak D call TRBD1 (5 bases). The V end lost 5 bases, the J end lost 6 bases, and 17 bases lay between the germline ends. CDR1 is LGHNA, CDR2 YSLEER, per germline. The length of the CDR3 is 14 residues. The CDR3 is CASSYLKGMGEQYF. Here the CDR3 DNA reads TGCGCCAGCAGCTATCTAAAGGGGATGGGCGAGCAGTACTTC.

The chain uses TRBV5-1 and TRBJ2-5; 11 nucleotides align to TRBD2. The V gene's germline CDR1 is SGHRS and CDR2 YFSETQ. The CDR3 spans 15 residues. The junction had 4 bases not matched to a gene; V was cut back by 4 bases and J by 2 bases. CDR3: CASSPGTSGQETQYF. The CDR3 bases are TGCGCCAGCAGCCCCGGGACTAGCGGACAAGAGACCCAGTACTTC. Variable domain in full (rest from reference TRBV5-1 and TRBJ2-5): KAGVTQTPRYLIKTRGQQVTLSCSPISGHRSVSWYQQTPGQGLQFLFEYFSETQRNKGNFPGRFSGRQFSNSRSEMNVSTLELGDSALYLCASSPGTSGQETQYFGPGTRLLVL.

This chain joins TRBV28 and TRBJ1-1; D possibly corresponds to TRBD1 (5 bases). V was clipped by 7 bases and J by 4 bases, with 16 bases between them. The CDR3 extends over 14 amino acids. Germline CDR1 MDHEN, CDR2 SYDVKM. In DNA, the CDR3 is TGTGCCAGCACCCCCCCCGGGGGGGGCACTGAAGCTTTCTTT. This translates into CASTPPGGGTEAFF.

J is TRBJ2-3 and V is TRBV7-7; weak D call: TRBD2 (5 bases). The V and J ends lost 4 bases and 4 bases respectively, with 18 bases between them. Per germline, CDR1 SSHAT and CDR2 FNYEAQ (reference sequence). This CDR3 spans 16 amino acids. The CDR3 sequence is CASSSSGLGGADTQYF. For the CDR3, the DNA is TGTGCCAGCAGCTCATCAGGACTCGGTGGTGCAGATACGCAGTATTTT.

The chain has TRBV7-9 and TRBJ1-4; tentative D call: TRBD1 (5 bases). V was cut by 10 bases and J by 5 bases, with 14 bases left in between. CDR1 and CDR2 (germline): SEHNR, FQNEAQ (reference sequence). This CDR3 is built from 13 residues. The CDR3 spells CATTQQGNEKLFF. The CDR3, as DNA: TGTGCCACCACTCAGCAGGGCAATGAAAAACTGTTTTTT. The whole variable domain, filled in from reference TRBV7-9 and TRBJ1-4, reads DTGVSQNPRHKITKRGQNVTFRCDPISEHNRLYWYRQTLGQGPEFLTYFQNEAQLEKSRLLSDRFSAERPKGSFSTLEIQRTEQGDSAMYLCATTQQGNEKLFFGSGTQLSVL.

This chain connects TRBV5-1 to TRBJ2-7, with 13 bases that match TRBD2. The CDR3 is made up of 16 amino acids. CDR1 SGHRS and CDR2 YFSETQ come from the germline V gene. The V segment lost 0 bases and the J segment 3 bases; nucleotides outside the gene matches: 3. The CDR3 DNA is TGCGCCAGCAGCTTGGAGGGACTAGCGGGGTTCTACGAGCAGTACTTC. This sequence encodes CASSLEGLAGFYEQYF.

This sequence joins TRBV7-9 and TRBJ2-2; D gene ambiguous. CDR1 is SEHNR and CDR2 is FQNEAQ in the germline V gene (reference sequence). V lost 1 base and J 1 base, leaving 7 bases between the germline ends. This CDR3 is 15 amino acids long. The CDR3 sequence is CASSLGSGNTGELFF. The CDR3 DNA reads TGTGCCAGCAGCTTAGGGTCGGGGAACACCGGGGAGCTGTTTTTT.